This T cell receptor (beta chain) was sequenced for a study of T cell responses to AZD1222 COVID-19 vaccine. Study-level points and caveats: The donor cohort was predominantly white British with a female majority, and clonal diversity may have been underestimated. With dominance at 160-218 and 743-854, vaccine-associated CD4 TCRs spanned spike. The study reported that nearly half of spike-specific TCRs target unmutated variant regions.

Trimming took 2 bases from V and 4 from J, leaving 16 bases between them. CDR1 and CDR2 from the germline V gene are MNHEY and SVGEGT. The CDR3 covers 16 residues. Method: immunoSEQ multiplex PCR; TCRdb's copy keeps in-frame clones and lacks some. The table shows about 120,000 clones, with 80% to 90% occurring only once. About this clone itself: Its target is not known.

The TCR originated in an adult in good health. The V and J genes are TRBV6-2 or TRBV6-3 and TRBJ2-3; D is undetermined. This specimen consisted of peripheral blood, obtained on day 0 of MenACWY control vaccination. CDR3 in amino acids: CASSYQWGTPPDTQYF. The CDR3 bases are TGTGCCAGCAGTTACCAGTGGGGTACTCCGCCAGATACGCAGTATTTT.